This T cell receptor beta chain was profiled in a study of CD4+ T cells in melanoma. With respect to this clone: No antigen is known for it.

Germline V gene lookup returns CDR1 SGHAT and CDR2 FQNNGV. The CDR3 totals 15 residues. V lost 1 base to trimming and J lost 1 base; unmatched junction nucleotides: 1. Sequencing was performed with immunoSEQ multiplex PCR; in TCRdb, only in-frame clones are kept and a portion is missing. This sample has some 110,000 clones, with about 92% found just once. Findings and limits, study-wide: Diverse differentiation states were reported for melanoma neoantigen-specific CD4+ T cells.

Specimen: peripheral blood. The sequence was obtained from a human donor with melanoma. V is TRBV11-2 and J is TRBJ2-5, with 9 bases that match TRBD2. The CDR3 coding sequence is TGTGCCAGCAGCTTAGTGGGACTAGCCCAAGAGACCCAGTACTTC. Translation gives CASSLVGLAQETQYF.